Following are 18 T cell receptor beta chains from one sample sequenced in a study of blood T cell repertoires in COVID-19. TCRdb keeps only in-frame clones here, not all; method: immunoSEQ multiplex PCR. Of about 330,000 clones in the sample, 70% to 90% were seen once. What was sequenced was peripheral blood. Every receptor here comes from a human donor in a cohort sampled during active COVID-19.

V and J are TRBV9 and TRBJ1-2; 10 bases fit TRBD1. Germline-derived CDR1 and CDR2 are SGDLS and YYNGEE. The CDR3 is made up of 15 amino acids. V lost 0 bases, J lost 6 bases, and 5 bases stayed unmatched. Written as DNA, the CDR3 is TGTGCCAGCAGCGTAGGGGGACAGGGGAAGAATGGCTACACCTTC. It specifies CASSVGGQGKNGYTF.

CDR3 sequence reads: CASSLLRGGDQPQHF. CDR3 nucleotides: TGTGCCAGCAGCTTACTGCGGGGAGGGGATCAGCCCCAGCATTTT. The V and J genes are TRBV7-8 and TRBJ1-5, with D possibly matching TRBD1 (5 bases). Trimming shortened V by 2 bases and J by 5 bases, and 13 bases separated the two germline ends. The germline V gene has CDR1 SGHVS and CDR2 FQNEAQ. CDR3 length: 15 residues. Based on the CDR3 plus reference TRBV7-8 and TRBJ1-5, the full variable domain is GAGVSQSPRYKVAKRGQDVALRCDPISGHVSLFWYQQALGQGPEFLTYFQNEAQLDKSGLPSDRFFAERPEGSVSTLKIQRTQQEDSAVYLCASSLLRGGDQPQHFGDGTRLSIL.

The gene calls are TRBV7-8 and TRBJ1-1, with 9 bases lining up with TRBD1. The CDR3 runs to 16 residues. The germline gives CDR1 SGHVS, CDR2 FQNEAQ. V lost 0 bases, J lost 1 base, and 3 bases stayed unmatched. This chain's CDR3 is CASSLAGTGTNTEAFF. The CDR3, as DNA: TGTGCCAGCAGCTTAGCTGGGACAGGGACGAACACTGAAGCTTTCTTT. Looking up the rest from reference TRBV7-8 and TRBJ1-1 gives the full variable domain: GAGVSQSPRYKVAKRGQDVALRCDPISGHVSLFWYQQALGQGPEFLTYFQNEAQLDKSGLPSDRFFAERPEGSVSTLKIQRTQQEDSAVYLCASSLAGTGTNTEAFFGQGTRLTVV.

The chain uses TRBV6-5 and TRBJ1-4; a possible D gene is TRBD1 (6 bases). With 7 bases removed from V and 10 bases from J, the gap between germline ends came to 16 bases. This CDR3 has 13 residues. Germline V gives CDR1 MNHEY, CDR2 SVGAGI. CDR3 sequence reads: CASTGQGFGKLFF. The DNA of the CDR3 is TGTGCCAGCACAGGGCAGGGGTTCGGAAAACTGTTTTTT.

The J gene is TRBJ2-3, the V gene TRBV2; 7 nucleotides line up with TRBD2. The junction had 15 bases not matched to a gene; V was cut back by 6 bases and J by 6 bases. The CDR3 totals 16 residues. Per germline, CDR1 SNHLY and CDR2 FYNNEI. Here the CDR3 reads CASRRRLAAMVDTQYF. The CDR3 nucleotides are TGTGCCAGCAGACGACGGCTAGCGGCCATGGTGGATACGCAGTATTTT.

The J gene is TRBJ2-3, the V gene TRBV4-1; 14 bases align to TRBD2. Germline V gene lookup returns CDR1 MGHRA and CDR2 YSYEKL. The CDR3 runs 18 residues. Trimming took 0 bases from V and 3 from J; bases not matched to a gene: 5. CDR3 sequence: CASSQDRLAGGTTDTQYF. The CDR3, as DNA: TGCGCCAGCAGCCAAGACAGACTAGCGGGGGGGACTACAGATACGCAGTATTTT.

The chain uses TRBV10-3 and TRBJ2-1, with 9 bases aligning to TRBD2. Looked up from germline, CDR1 is ENHRY and CDR2 is SYGVKD. The junction had 2 bases not matched to a gene; V was cut back by 8 bases and J by 3 bases. The CDR3 covers 13 residues. The CDR3 sequence: CAIASGDYNEQFF. For the CDR3, the DNA is TGTGCCATCGCTAGCGGGGACTACAATGAGCAGTTCTTC.

In its sample, this clone was seen a few times. This rearrangement joins TRBV7-2 to TRBJ2-1, with 10 bases fitting TRBD2. This CDR3 has 15 residues. The germline CDR1 and CDR2 sequences are SGHTA and FQGNSA. The trim removed 4 bases at V and 4 bases at J, leaving 4 bases unmatched. The CDR3 DNA follows: TGTGCCAGCAGCTCAGCGGGGGGGCCATACAATGAGCAGTTCTTC. Residues: CASSSAGGPYNEQFF.

V usage is TRBV7-2 and J usage is TRBJ1-6; TRBD1 matches at 7 bases. The CDR3 is 18 residues long. Germline V CDR1 and CDR2: SGHTA, FQGNSA. Germline trimming cut 5 bases from V and 0 bases from J; bases unmatched to any gene: 10. Here the CDR3 reads CASSAQGVLSSYNSPLHF. The CDR3 DNA reads TGTGCCAGCAGCGCCCAGGGGGTGCTCAGCTCCTATAATTCACCCCTCCACTTT.

The V call is TRBV6-5, the J call TRBJ1-5, with 7 nucleotides matching TRBD1. The CDR3 contains 15 residues. Trimming removed 0 bases from V and 3 bases from J; junction bases left unmatched: 2. Germline loops: CDR1 MNHEY, CDR2 SVGAGI. CDR3 region: CASSYSTGDNQPQHF. CDR3 coding DNA: TGTGCCAGCAGTTACTCAACAGGGGACAATCAGCCCCAGCATTTT.

This clone was recorded only once. The chain joins TRBV14 to TRBJ2-3; D might be TRBD1 (6 bases). CDR1 SGHDN and CDR2 FVKESK come from the germline V gene. The CDR3 totals 14 residues. Trimming took off 3 bases at V and 4 bases at J, with 11 bases between the two ends. Here the CDR3 reads CASSHVRGADTQYF. CDR3 nucleotide sequence: TGTGCCAGCAGCCATGTCAGGGGCGCAGATACGCAGTATTTT.

V and J are TRBV5-6 and TRBJ1-2; the D gene is possibly TRBD1 (6 bases). This CDR3 contains 12 residues. CDR1 is SGHDT and CDR2 is YYEEEE in the germline V gene. Trimming took 4 bases from V and 8 from J, leaving 12 bases between them. This chain's CDR3 is CASSKDRSGYTF. The CDR3 DNA reads as TGTGCCAGCAGCAAGGACAGAAGCGGCTACACCTTC. Filled out from reference TRBV5-6 and TRBJ1-2, the complete variable domain reads DAGVTQSPTHLIKTRGQQVTLRCSPKSGHDTVSWYQQALGQGPQFIFQYYEEEERQRGNFPDRFSGHQFPNYSSELNVNALLLGDSALYLCASSKDRSGYTFGSGTRLTVV.

The genes are TRBV5-5 and TRBJ2-7; D may be TRBD1 (5 bases). In germline, CDR1 is SGHKS, CDR2 YYEKEE (reference sequence). The CDR3 sequence is 13 residues long. V was trimmed by 4 bases and J by 3 bases, leaving 11 bases between them. The CDR3 DNA follows: TGTGCCAGCAGCCCACCTCAGGGCTACGAGCAGTACTTC. It encodes CASSPPQGYEQYF. The whole variable domain, remainder taken from reference TRBV5-5 and TRBJ2-7, is DAGVTQSPTHLIKTRGQQVTLRCSPISGHKSVSWYQQVLGQGPQFIFQYYEKEERGRGNFPDRFSARQFPNYSSELNVNALLLGDSALYLCASSPPQGYEQYFGPGTRLTVT.

J is TRBJ1-6 and V is TRBV6-5; 8 positions agree with TRBD1. Germline CDR1 is MNHEY and CDR2 is SVGAGI. The J segment lost 4 bases and the V segment lost 5 bases, leaving 4 bases of the junction unmatched. The CDR3 has 15 residues. The DNA for the CDR3 is TGTGCCAGCAGTCCCCGGACAGGGTATAATTCACCCCTCCACTTT. This codes for CASSPRTGYNSPLHF.

The chain carries TRBV10-2 and TRBJ1-1, with no clear D. Between the trimmed V and J ends, which lost 10 bases and 3 bases, there was a span of 9 bases. Per germline, CDR1 WSHSY and CDR2 SAAADI. The CDR3 contains 11 residues. The CDR3 is CATGPDTEAFF. The DNA for the CDR3 is TGCGCCACTGGGCCGGACACTGAAGCTTTCTTT.

The gene calls are TRBV30 and TRBJ1-2; the D is unclear. CDR1 GTSNPN and CDR2 SVGIG come from the germline V gene (reference sequence). V was trimmed by 4 bases and J by 4 bases, leaving 19 bases between them. CDR3 size: 15 residues. Written as DNA, the CDR3 is TGTGCCTGGAACGACCCGATCGGGAGGGTCTATGGCTACACCTTC. Translation gives CAWNDPIGRVYGYTF.

As for this clone: One end of the junction fails to match germline, which may point to a read error. The chain has TRBV10-1 and TRBJ2-7; TRBD2 might be the D (5 bases). The CDR3 covers 12 residues. Germline-derived CDR1 and CDR2 are WNHNN and SYGVQD (reference sequence). The DNA for the CDR3 is TGCGCCAGTAGTGAGGGCAGATACGAGCAGTACTTC. Translating gives CASSEGRYEQYF.

The V call is TRBV5-1, the J call TRBJ2-7; 9 nucleotides align to TRBD1. Germline CDR1 and CDR2: SGHRS and YFSETQ. This CDR3 has 16 amino acids. V shed 4 bases and J 3 bases; nucleotides not matched to a gene: 11. CDR3 region: CASSLGGGTGNYEQYF. Written as DNA, the CDR3 is TGCGCCAGCAGCCTGGGTGGGGGGACAGGGAACTACGAGCAGTACTTC.